The subject of this entry is one TCR beta chain. The antigen remains undetermined. The protocol was immunoSEQ multiplex PCR, while the TCRdb copy is restricted to in-frame clones and leaves out a portion. Of 250,000 or so clones listed, around nine tenths are singletons. Treatment defined: over 15 received Ad26.COV2.S at low or high dose, single or two shots; five or six received placebo; per-sample allocation not given. Collection of the samples took place on day 63 after the first injection of vaccine or placebo. Spike of the Wuhan-strain SARS-CoV-2 was expressed by an Ad26 vector, which formed the vaccine. This sample was taken from a study of Ad26.COV2.S vaccination and SARS-CoV-2 variants. Study at large: Doses of Ad26.COV2.S were injected into muscle once or twice, 56 days apart.

This CDR3 comprises 14 residues. V was pared by 5 bases and J by 3 bases, with 11 bases between. The germline CDR1 and CDR2 sequences are SEHNR and FQNEAQ (reference sequence). Study-wide findings and caveats: Placebo recipients trailed vaccine recipients in spike-specific TCR breadth.

Sequencing used peripheral blood, obtained in a trial of Ad26.COV2.S vaccine versus placebo. The chain uses TRBV7-9 and TRBJ1-5; a possible D gene is TRBD1 (6 bases). This clonotype originated in a person aged 18-65 years who received the Ad26.COV2.S COVID-19 vaccine or a placebo. CDR3 bases: TGTGCCAGCAGCCTACAGGGCTCCAATCAGCCCCAGCATTTT. It is translated as CASSLQGSNQPQHF.